These T cell receptor beta chains were read from a single sample in a study of PD-1 blockade in mismatch repair-deficient tumors. The protocol was immunoSEQ multiplex PCR, while the TCRdb copy is restricted to in-frame clones and leaves out a portion. The repertoire consists of approximately 110,000 clones, with approximately 80% occurring once and the leading ten covering about 5.1%. Sequenced here: peripheral blood, sampled just over 59 weeks after starting pembrolizumab. The receptors derive from an adult with mismatch repair-deficient cancer. Each CDR3 is given with its conserved first and last residue. A D gene is named only where the DNA matches it firmly. Rows may omit the clone size; those that give it use once, few, many or a size class.

CDR3 length: 15; V gene: TRBV28; J gene: TRBJ2-2; D gene: TRBD1; clone size: NA; CDR3 DNA: TGTGCCAGCAGTTCCGGGACAGAAAACACCGGGGAGCTGTTTTTT; CDR3 protein: CASSSGTENTGELFF
CDR3 length: 13; V gene: TRBV7-6; J gene: TRBJ2-1; D gene: NA; clone size: NA; CDR3 DNA: TGTGCCAGCAGCGTCGACCTAGGCGATGAGCAGTTCTTC; CDR3 protein: CASSVDLGDEQFF
CDR3 length: 15; V gene: TRBV9; J gene: TRBJ2-7; D gene: NA; clone size: NA; CDR3 DNA: TGTGCCAGCAGCCCAGGCCAAATAGGACCGGGAGAGCAGTACTTC; CDR3 protein: CASSPGQIGPGEQYF
CDR3 length: 18; V gene: TRBV4-1; J gene: TRBJ2-3; D gene: TRBD1; clone size: NA; CDR3 DNA: TGCGCCAGCAGCCAGCAATCTGGTGGGACAGGGGTCACAGATACGCAGTATTTT; CDR3 protein: CASSQQSGGTGVTDTQYF
CDR3 length: 17; V gene: TRBV5-5; J gene: TRBJ2-7; D gene: TRBD1; clone size: NA; CDR3 DNA: TGTGCCAGCAGCTTGATCCCCGGGACAGGGGGCCTGTACGAGCAGTACTTC; CDR3 protein: CASSLIPGTGGLYEQYF
CDR3 length: 15; V gene: TRBV30; J gene: TRBJ1-4; D gene: NA; clone size: NA; CDR3 DNA: TGTGCCTGGAGTCGCCCAGGCTCAATCAGTGAAAAACTGTTTTTT; CDR3 protein: CAWSRPGSISEKLFF
CDR3 length: 17; V gene: TRBV11-2; J gene: TRBJ2-2; D gene: NA; clone size: NA; CDR3 DNA: TGTGCCAGCAGCTTAGGTGCTAGCGCGATGAACACCGGGGAGCTGTTTTTT; CDR3 protein: CASSLGASAMNTGELFF
CDR3 length: 14; V gene: TRBV7-9; J gene: TRBJ2-3; D gene: TRBD2; clone size: NA; CDR3 DNA: TGTGCCAGCAGCTTAGCGGGAGGGCTAGATACGCAGTATTTT; CDR3 protein: CASSLAGGLDTQYF
CDR3 length: 21; V gene: TRBV14; J gene: TRBJ2-3; D gene: TRBD2; clone size: NA; CDR3 DNA: TGTGCCAGCAGCCCCCGTTTCTCCTCTCGGACTAGCGGGAGGGGGACAGATACGCAGTATTTT; CDR3 protein: CASSPRFSSRTSGRGTDTQYF
CDR3 length: 14; V gene: TRBV7-9; J gene: TRBJ1-3; D gene: TRBD1; clone size: few; CDR3 DNA: TGTGCCAGCAGCTTGGACAGGGGGCGAAACACCATATATTTT; CDR3 protein: CASSLDRGRNTIYF